These 22 T cell receptor beta chains share one sample of origin, sequenced in a study of cytomegalovirus exposure and HLA in healthy donors. PCR employed 60 Vbeta and 13 Jbeta primers. Assay: immunoSEQ multiplex PCR; the TCRdb copy retains only in-frame clones and omits some. The table shows under 200,000 clones, with about 63% occurring only once. Sequencing was performed on PBMCs. These receptors came from a woman in her forties in good health and CMV-seropositive.

This chain joins TRBV2 and TRBJ1-1; TRBD1 agrees at 8 bases. Germline-derived CDR1 and CDR2 are SNHLY and FYNNEI. Trimming took 6 bases from V and 2 from J; bases not matched to a gene: 11. This CDR3 region has 16 residues. Here the CDR3 reads CASRGGQGAFNTEAFF. CDR3 bases: TGTGCCAGCAGAGGTGGGCAGGGGGCCTTCAACACTGAAGCTTTCTTT.

This clone was seen only a few times. The rearrangement joins TRBV18 to TRBJ1-5, with D maybe TRBD1 (5 bases). Germline V gene data show CDR1 as KGHSH and CDR2 as LQKENI. This CDR3 has 17 residues. V was cut by 4 bases and J by 2 bases, with 18 bases left in between. The CDR3: CASSRSAGTRGNQPQHF. Written as DNA, the CDR3 is TGTGCCAGCTCACGTTCCGCGGGGACGAGGGGCAATCAGCCCCAGCATTTT.

This sequence joins TRBV6-6 and TRBJ1-6, with D unresolved. In germline, CDR1 is MNHNY, CDR2 SVGAGI (reference sequence). The CDR3 contains 14 residues. V lost 8 bases and J 7 bases, leaving 15 bases between the germline ends. In nucleotides, the CDR3 is TGTGCCAGCGACCTGGGCCGTACAAATTCACCCCTCCACTTT. Its protein is CASDLGRTNSPLHF.

This clone appeared a single time. The chain joins TRBV27 to TRBJ1-2; D gene ambiguous. V was clipped by 0 bases and J by 5 bases, with 13 bases between them. This CDR3 is built from 15 residues. The germline V gene has CDR1 MNHEY and CDR2 SMNVEV (reference sequence). CDR3 sequence reads: CASSLSVGGFYGYTF. Here the CDR3 DNA reads TGTGCCAGCAGTTTATCGGTTGGAGGTTTTTATGGCTACACCTTC.

The sample holds one count of this clone. This chain connects TRBV5-1 to TRBJ2-2, with D maybe TRBD2 (6 bases). Between the trimmed V and J ends, which lost 1 base and 4 bases, there was a span of 11 bases. Germline V gene lookup returns CDR1 SGHRS and CDR2 YFSETQ. The CDR3 is 15 residues long. The CDR3 DNA is TGCGCCAGCAGCTTGCAGGGAGGTTCCACCGGGGAGCTGTTTTTT. Encoded protein: CASSLQGGSTGELFF. Variable domain in full (rest from reference TRBV5-1 and TRBJ2-2): KAGVTQTPRYLIKTRGQQVTLSCSPISGHRSVSWYQQTPGQGLQFLFEYFSETQRNKGNFPGRFSGRQFSNSRSEMNVSTLELGDSALYLCASSLQGGSTGELFFGEGSRLTVL.

As to this clone: Other DNA sequences from this sample encode an identical CDR3 as well. The chain employs TRBV7-3 and TRBJ2-1; TRBD2 agrees at 9 bases. CDR3 size: 15 residues. Germline V gene lookup returns CDR1 SGHTA and CDR2 FQGTGA. J was trimmed by 4 bases and V by 2 bases; bases with no gene match: 3. The DNA for the CDR3 is TGTGCCAGCAGCTTACTGGCGGGGGGGTACAATGAGCAGTTCTTC. Its protein product is CASSLLAGGYNEQFF.

Here the CDR3 reads CASSGRRLEGDEQFF. The CDR3 DNA sequence: TGTGCCAGCTCAGGCCGGAGACTAGAAGGGGATGAGCAGTTCTTC. The rearrangement uses TRBV18 and TRBJ2-1, with a weak D call TRBD2 (6 bases). CDR1 and CDR2 from the germline V gene are KGHSH and LQKENI. Deletions cut 5 bases from V and 8 bases from J, with 19 bases between. CDR3 length equals 15 residues.

V and J are TRBV19 and TRBJ1-2, with 8 positions matching TRBD1. The CDR3 is 14 residues long. The germline gives CDR1 LNHDA, CDR2 SQIVND (reference sequence). V dropped 5 bases and J dropped 4; count of bases not matched to a gene: 6. The CDR3 bases are TGTGCCAGTAGTCATCCGACAGGGGCCTATGGCTACACCTTC. Its translation is CASSHPTGAYGYTF.

CDR3 residues: CASSQDPGRELFF. The DNA of the CDR3 is TGCGCCAGCAGCCAAGATCCAGGGCGGGAGCTGTTTTTT. The chain combines TRBV4-3 with TRBJ2-2; the D gene is possibly TRBD1 (5 bases). V was clipped by 0 bases and J by 9 bases, with 8 bases between them. CDR1 is LGHNA, CDR2 YSLEER, per germline. The CDR3 runs to 13 residues.

There are a few counts of this clone. The chain has TRBV4-2 and TRBJ2-1; no reliable D call. CDR1 LGHNA and CDR2 YNFKEQ come from the germline V gene. The ends were cut back, 0 bases at V and 6 bases at J, with 9 bases in the middle. The CDR3 loop spans 14 amino acids. The CDR3 sequence: CASSQERLLNEQFF. CDR3 nucleotide sequence: TGTGCCAGCAGCCAAGAGCGGCTACTCAATGAGCAGTTCTTC.

This clone has more than one count but fewer than ten. The rearrangement joins TRBV5-6 to TRBJ2-2; D is unresolved. Per the germline V gene, CDR1 is SGHDT and CDR2 is YYEEEE. This CDR3 comprises 13 residues. V lost 1 base, J lost 3 bases, and 4 bases lay in between. The CDR3 DNA is TGTGCCAGCAGCTTGTTATACACCGGGGAGCTGTTTTTT. Translating it yields CASSLLYTGELFF.

V is TRBV25-1 and J is TRBJ1-2, with TRBD1 matching over 9 bases. Germline CDR1 and CDR2: MGHDK and SYGVNS. The J segment lost 3 bases and the V segment lost 3 bases, leaving 2 bases of the junction unmatched. The CDR3 sequence is 14 residues long. In DNA form, the CDR3 reads TGTGCCAGCAGTGAGGGACAGGGCCACTATGGCTACACCTTC. Amino acid sequence: CASSEGQGHYGYTF.

The V gene is TRBV19, the J gene TRBJ1-2, with 8 bases identical to TRBD1. Germline V gives CDR1 LNHDA, CDR2 SQIVND (reference sequence). After removal of 6 bases from V and 8 bases from J, the junction contained 20 bases not matched to a gene. The CDR3 has 17 amino acids. The CDR3 bases are TGTGCCAGTAGCATCAACCCGGGCCCAGGACAGGGCAGAGGCTACACCTTC. Protein product: CASSINPGPGQGRGYTF.

The genes are TRBV5-1 and TRBJ2-2, with 8 nucleotides matching TRBD2. V was clipped by 4 bases and J by 3 bases; unmatched bases: 8. The CDR3 spans 16 residues. The V gene's germline CDR1 is SGHRS and CDR2 YFSETQ. This CDR3 is CASSTIAGSDTGELFF. CDR3 DNA: TGCGCCAGCAGCACGATAGCGGGGTCAGACACCGGGGAGCTGTTTTTT.

The rearrangement uses TRBV4-3 and TRBJ1-2, with D tentatively TRBD1 (5 bases). With 0 bases removed from V and 4 bases from J, the gap between germline ends came to 12 bases. The CDR3 contains 15 residues. CDR1 is LGHNA and CDR2 is YSLEER in the germline V gene. This CDR3 reads CASSQDAGTLYGYTF. CDR3 coding DNA: TGCGCCAGCAGCCAAGATGCCGGGACTCTCTATGGCTACACCTTC.

V and J are TRBV19 and TRBJ2-7, with 8 bases that match TRBD2. The CDR3 consists of 15 residues. Germline V CDR1 and CDR2: LNHDA, SQIVND (reference sequence). Losses at the gene ends were 1 base for V and 2 bases for J; bases not matched to a gene: 4. The CDR3 bases are TGTGCCAGTAGTATAGCTAGCGGGCCTACCTACGAGCAGTACTTC. The encoded protein is CASSIASGPTYEQYF.

The chain is built from TRBV4-2 and TRBJ1-1; TRBD1 matches at 10 bases. Germline V gives CDR1 LGHNA, CDR2 YNFKEQ. The CDR3 runs to 17 residues. Trimming took 0 bases from V and 10 from J; bases not matched to a gene: 14. The CDR3 loop is CASSQERVTGGIGGAFF. The CDR3 region has the DNA TGTGCCAGCAGCCAAGAACGGGTGACAGGGGGCATTGGTGGAGCTTTCTTT.

CDR3 sequence (DNA): TGCGCCAGCAGCTCAGCGCCGGACCAGGGCCAGCCCCAGCATTTT. Its translation is CASSSAPDQGQPQHF. The chain links TRBV10-2 to TRBJ1-5; TRBD1 is a possible D gene (5 bases). Trimming left V 6 bases short and J 7 bases short, with 19 bases between. Germline V CDR1 and CDR2: WSHSY, SAAADI. This CDR3 is 15 amino acids long.

A note on this clone: The identical CDR3 is also encoded by other nucleotide sequences in the sample. This rearrangement joins TRBV5-4 to TRBJ1-2; no firm D call. Trimming took off 1 base at V and 2 bases at J, with 12 bases between the two ends. Germline CDR1 reads SGHNT; CDR2 reads YYREEE (reference sequence). The CDR3 contains 15 residues. The CDR3 DNA reads TGTGCCAGCAGCTTGTCCGGAGGAACAAACTATGGCTACACCTTC. Translated, it gives CASSLSGGTNYGYTF.

The chain has TRBV25-1 and TRBJ2-7; 7 nucleotides line up with TRBD2. In germline, CDR1 is MGHDK, CDR2 SYGVNS. V was pared by 6 bases and J by 4 bases, with 3 bases of the junction left unmatched. The CDR3 consists of 12 residues. The chain's CDR3 is CASRKAGYEQYF. The CDR3, as DNA: TGTGCCAGCAGAAAAGCGGGGTACGAGCAGTACTTC.

This clone was seen only once. The chain has TRBV29-1 and TRBJ1-5; D not certain. The germline CDR1 and CDR2 sequences are SQVTM and ANQGSEA. This CDR3 is built from 11 residues. Here the CDR3 reads CTGDSNQPQHF. CDR3 bases: TGCACCGGGGATAGCAATCAGCCCCAGCATTTT. The full variable domain, its missing parts supplied by reference TRBV29-1 and TRBJ1-5, is SAVISQKPSRDICQRGTSLTIQCQVDSQVTMMFWYRQQPGQSLTLIATANQGSEATYESGFVIDKFPISRPNLTFSTLTVSNMSPEDSSIYLCTGDSNQPQHFGDGTRLSIL.

The chain's CDR3 is CAISDTGNTIYF. The CDR3 DNA sequence: TGTGCCATCAGTGATACTGGAAACACCATATATTTT. The rearrangement joins TRBV10-3 to TRBJ1-3; D uncertain. There are 12 residues in the CDR3. V dropped 3 bases and J dropped 2 bases, with 2 bases sitting between them. Germline loops: CDR1 ENHRY, CDR2 SYGVKD.